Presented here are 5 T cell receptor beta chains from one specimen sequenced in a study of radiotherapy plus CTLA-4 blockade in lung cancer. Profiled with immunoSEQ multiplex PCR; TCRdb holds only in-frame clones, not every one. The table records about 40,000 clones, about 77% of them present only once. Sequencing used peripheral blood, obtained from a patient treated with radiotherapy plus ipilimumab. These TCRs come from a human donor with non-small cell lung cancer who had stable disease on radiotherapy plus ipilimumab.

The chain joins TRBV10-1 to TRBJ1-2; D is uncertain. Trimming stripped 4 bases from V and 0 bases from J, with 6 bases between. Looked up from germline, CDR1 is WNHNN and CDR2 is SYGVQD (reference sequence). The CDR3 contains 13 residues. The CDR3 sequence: CASSANPNYGYTF. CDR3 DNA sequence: TGCGCCAGCAGTGCAAATCCTAACTATGGCTACACCTTC.

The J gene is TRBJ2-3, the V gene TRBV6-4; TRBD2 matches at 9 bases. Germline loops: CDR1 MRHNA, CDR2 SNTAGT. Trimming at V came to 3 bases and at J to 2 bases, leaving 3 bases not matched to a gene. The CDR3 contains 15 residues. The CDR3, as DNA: TGTGCCAGCAGTGAGGGCGGGGGGGCCACAGATACGCAGTATTTT. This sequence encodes CASSEGGGATDTQYF.

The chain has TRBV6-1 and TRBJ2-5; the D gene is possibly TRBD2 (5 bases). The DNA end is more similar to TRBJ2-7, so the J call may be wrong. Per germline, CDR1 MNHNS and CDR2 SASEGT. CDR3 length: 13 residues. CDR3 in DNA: TGTGCCAGCAGTGAGCCGTCTAGCCACGAGCAGTACTTC. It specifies CASSEPSSHEQYF.

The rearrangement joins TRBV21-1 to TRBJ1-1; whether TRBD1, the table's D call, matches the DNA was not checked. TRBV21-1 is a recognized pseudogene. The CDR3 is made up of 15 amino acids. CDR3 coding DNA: TGTGCCAGCGTCACGACAGGCTACCTAGACACTGAAGCTTTCTTT. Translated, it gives CASVTTGYLDTEAFF.

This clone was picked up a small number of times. CDR3 nucleotide sequence: TGTGCCAGCAGTTTAGGGGGGGCGCGTGGTCAGCCCCAGCATTTT. It specifies CASSLGGARGQPQHF. The J gene is TRBJ1-5, the V gene TRBV28; D is possibly TRBD1 (6 bases). Per germline, CDR1 MDHEN and CDR2 SYDVKM. This CDR3 comprises 15 residues. The V end was cut by 2 bases, the J end by 6 bases, with 14 bases between.